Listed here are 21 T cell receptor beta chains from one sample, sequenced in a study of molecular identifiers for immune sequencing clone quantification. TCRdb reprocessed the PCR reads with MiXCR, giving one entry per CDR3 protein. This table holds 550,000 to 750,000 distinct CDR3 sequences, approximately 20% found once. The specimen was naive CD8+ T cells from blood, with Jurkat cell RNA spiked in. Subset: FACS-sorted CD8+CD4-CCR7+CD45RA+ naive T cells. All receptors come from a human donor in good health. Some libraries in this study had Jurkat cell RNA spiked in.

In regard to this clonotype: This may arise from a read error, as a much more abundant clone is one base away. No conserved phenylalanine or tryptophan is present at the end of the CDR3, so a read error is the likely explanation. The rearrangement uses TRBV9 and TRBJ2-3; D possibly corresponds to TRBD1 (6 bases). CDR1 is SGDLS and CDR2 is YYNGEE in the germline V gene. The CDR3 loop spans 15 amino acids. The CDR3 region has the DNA TGTGCCAGCACCGTACAGGGTCAGAGCACAGATACGCAGTATCTT. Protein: CASTVQGQSTDTQYL.

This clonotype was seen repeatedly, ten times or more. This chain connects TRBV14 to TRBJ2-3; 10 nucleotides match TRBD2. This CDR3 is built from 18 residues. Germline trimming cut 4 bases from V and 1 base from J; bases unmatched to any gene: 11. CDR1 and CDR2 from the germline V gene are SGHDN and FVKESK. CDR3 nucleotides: TGTGCCAGCAGCCCACGGAGAGTAGCGGGGGGCCGCACAGATACGCAGTATTTT. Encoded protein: CASSPRRVAGGRTDTQYF.

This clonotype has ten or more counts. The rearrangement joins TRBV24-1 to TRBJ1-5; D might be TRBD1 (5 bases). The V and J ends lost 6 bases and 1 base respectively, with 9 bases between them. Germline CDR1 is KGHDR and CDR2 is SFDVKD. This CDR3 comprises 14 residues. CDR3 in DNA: TGTGCCACCAGTACGGGGGTGAGCAATCAGCCCCAGCATTTT. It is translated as CATSTGVSNQPQHF.

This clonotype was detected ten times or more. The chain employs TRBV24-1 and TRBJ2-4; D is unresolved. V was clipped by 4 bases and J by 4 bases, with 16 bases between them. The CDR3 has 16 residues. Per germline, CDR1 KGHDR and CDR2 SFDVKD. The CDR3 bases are TGTGCCACCAGTGACCCAGCGTCTGCCAGTAAAAACATTCAGTACTTC. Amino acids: CATSDPASASKNIQYF.

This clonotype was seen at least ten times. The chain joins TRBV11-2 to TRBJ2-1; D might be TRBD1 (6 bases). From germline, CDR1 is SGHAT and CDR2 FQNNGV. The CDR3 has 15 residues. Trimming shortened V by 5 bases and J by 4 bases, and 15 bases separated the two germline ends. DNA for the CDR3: TGTGCCAGCAGCCCCGGACAGTACCGTTACAATGAGCAGTTCTTC. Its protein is CASSPGQYRYNEQFF.

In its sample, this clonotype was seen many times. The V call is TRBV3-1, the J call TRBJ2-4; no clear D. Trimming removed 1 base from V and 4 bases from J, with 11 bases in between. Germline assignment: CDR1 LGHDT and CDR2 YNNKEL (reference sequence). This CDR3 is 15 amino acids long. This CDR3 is CASSQGQDSKNIQYF. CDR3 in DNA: TGTGCCAGCAGCCAAGGCCAAGATTCAAAAAACATTCAGTACTTC.

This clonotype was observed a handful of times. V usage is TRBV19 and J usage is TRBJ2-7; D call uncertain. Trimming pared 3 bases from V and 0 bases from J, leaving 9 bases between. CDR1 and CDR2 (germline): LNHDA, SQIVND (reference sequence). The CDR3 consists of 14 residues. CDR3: CASSMYTSSYEQYF. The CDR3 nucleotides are TGTGCCAGTAGTATGTACACGAGCTCCTACGAGCAGTACTTC.

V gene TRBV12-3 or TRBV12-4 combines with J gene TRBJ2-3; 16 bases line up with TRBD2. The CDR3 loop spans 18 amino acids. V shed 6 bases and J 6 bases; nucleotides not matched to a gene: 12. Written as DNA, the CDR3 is TGTGCCAGCAGGCCCGGGACTAGCGGGGGGGAGGGGTGGGATACGCAGTATTTT. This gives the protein CASRPGTSGGEGWDTQYF.

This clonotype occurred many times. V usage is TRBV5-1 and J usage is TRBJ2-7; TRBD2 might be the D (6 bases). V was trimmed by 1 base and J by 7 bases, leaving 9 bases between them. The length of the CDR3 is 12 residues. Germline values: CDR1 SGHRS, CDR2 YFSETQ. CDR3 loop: CASSLTGGEQYF. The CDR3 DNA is TGCGCCAGCAGCTTGACCGGGGGAGAGCAGTACTTC.

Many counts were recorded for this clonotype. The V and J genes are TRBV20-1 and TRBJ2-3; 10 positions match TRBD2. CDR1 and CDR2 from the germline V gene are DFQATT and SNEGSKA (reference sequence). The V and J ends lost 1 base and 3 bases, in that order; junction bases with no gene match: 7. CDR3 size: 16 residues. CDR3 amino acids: CSARAILAGATDTQYF. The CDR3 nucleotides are TGCAGTGCTAGAGCTATCCTAGCGGGGGCTACAGATACGCAGTATTTT.

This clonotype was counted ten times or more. The CDR3 loop reads CASSPGQGYLLEQYF. Written as DNA, the CDR3 is TGTGCCAGCAGCCCGGGACAGGGATACCTTTTGGAGCAGTACTTC. The chain is built from TRBV14 and TRBJ2-7; TRBD1 aligns across 9 bases. Germline V gives CDR1 SGHDN, CDR2 FVKESK. This CDR3 has 15 residues. V lost 4 bases and J lost 7; bases outside the gene matches: 11.

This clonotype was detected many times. The DNA of the CDR3 is TGTGCCAGCAGCCCAGCGCAGGGTTCAGAGACCCAGTACTTC. It specifies CASSPAQGSETQYF. This rearrangement joins TRBV6-2 or TRBV6-3 to TRBJ2-5, with D possibly being TRBD1 (5 bases). The ends were cut back, 6 bases at V and 4 bases at J, with 15 bases in the middle. The CDR3 contains 14 residues. CDR1 is MNHEY and CDR2 is SVGEGT in the germline V gene.

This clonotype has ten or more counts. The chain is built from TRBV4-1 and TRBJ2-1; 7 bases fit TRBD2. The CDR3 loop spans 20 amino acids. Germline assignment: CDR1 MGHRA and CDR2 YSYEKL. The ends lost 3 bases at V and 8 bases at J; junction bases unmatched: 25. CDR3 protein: CASSQTSLAGVTGTGDEQFF. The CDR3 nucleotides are TGCGCCAGCAGCCAGACTAGTTTGGCGGGAGTGACCGGAACCGGGGATGAGCAGTTCTTC.

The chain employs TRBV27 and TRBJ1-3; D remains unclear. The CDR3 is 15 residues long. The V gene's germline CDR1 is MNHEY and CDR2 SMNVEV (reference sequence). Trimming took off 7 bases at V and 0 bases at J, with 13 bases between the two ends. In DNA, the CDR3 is TGTGCCAGCATGGGAGTACTTCACTCTGGAAACACCATATATTTT. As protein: CASMGVLHSGNTIYF.

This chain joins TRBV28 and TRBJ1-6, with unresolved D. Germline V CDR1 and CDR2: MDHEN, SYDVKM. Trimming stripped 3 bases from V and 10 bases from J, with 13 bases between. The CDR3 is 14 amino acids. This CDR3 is CASSLGLSGSPLHF. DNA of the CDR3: TGTGCCAGCAGTTTGGGTCTCAGCGGATCACCCCTCCACTTT.

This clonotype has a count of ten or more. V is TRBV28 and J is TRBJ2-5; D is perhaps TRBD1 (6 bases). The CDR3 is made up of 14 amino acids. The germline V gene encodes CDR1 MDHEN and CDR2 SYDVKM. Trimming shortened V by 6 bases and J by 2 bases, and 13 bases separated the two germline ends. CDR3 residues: CASSPDGTQETQYF. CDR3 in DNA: TGTGCCAGCAGCCCGGACGGGACACAAGAGACCCAGTACTTC.

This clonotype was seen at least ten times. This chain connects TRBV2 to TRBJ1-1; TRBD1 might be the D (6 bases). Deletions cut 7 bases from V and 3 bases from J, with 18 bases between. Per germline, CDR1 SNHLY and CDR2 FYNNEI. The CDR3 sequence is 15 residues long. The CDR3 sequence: CASKERPGAYTEAFF. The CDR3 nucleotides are TGTGCCAGCAAAGAAAGGCCAGGGGCGTACACTGAAGCTTTCTTT.

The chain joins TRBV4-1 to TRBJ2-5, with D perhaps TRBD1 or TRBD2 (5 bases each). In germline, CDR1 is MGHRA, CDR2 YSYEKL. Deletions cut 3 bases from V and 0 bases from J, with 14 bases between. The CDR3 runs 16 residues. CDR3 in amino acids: CASSHEGWGYQETQYF. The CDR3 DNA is TGCGCCAGCAGCCACGAAGGATGGGGGTACCAAGAGACCCAGTACTTC.

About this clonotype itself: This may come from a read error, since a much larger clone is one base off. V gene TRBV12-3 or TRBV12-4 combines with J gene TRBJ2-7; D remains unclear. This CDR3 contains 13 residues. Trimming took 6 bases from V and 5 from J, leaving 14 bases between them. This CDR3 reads CASRKEPEHEQYF. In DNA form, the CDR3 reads TGTGCCAGCAGGAAGGAACCGGAGCACGAGCAGTACTTC.

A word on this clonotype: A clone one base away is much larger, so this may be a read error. DNA of the CDR3: TGCGCCAGCGGGTTGGAGGAGAACACCGGGGAGCTGTTTTTT. Protein product: CASGLEENTGELFF. The chain links TRBV5-1 to TRBJ2-2, with D possibly matching TRBD2 (5 bases). Germline values: CDR1 SGHRS, CDR2 YFSETQ. Trimming shortened V by 7 bases and J by 1 base, and 11 bases separated the two germline ends. This CDR3 contains 14 residues.

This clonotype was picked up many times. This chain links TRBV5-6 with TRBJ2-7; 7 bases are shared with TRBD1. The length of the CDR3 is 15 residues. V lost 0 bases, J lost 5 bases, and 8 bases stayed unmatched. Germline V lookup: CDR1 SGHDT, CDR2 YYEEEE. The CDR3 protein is CASSLAVRGSDEQYF. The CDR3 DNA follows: TGTGCCAGCAGCTTGGCCGTCAGGGGGTCCGACGAGCAGTACTTC. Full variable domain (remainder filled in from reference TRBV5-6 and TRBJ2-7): DAGVTQSPTHLIKTRGQQVTLRCSPKSGHDTVSWYQQALGQGPQFIFQYYEEEERQRGNFPDRFSGHQFPNYSSELNVNALLLGDSALYLCASSLAVRGSDEQYFGPGTRLTVT.